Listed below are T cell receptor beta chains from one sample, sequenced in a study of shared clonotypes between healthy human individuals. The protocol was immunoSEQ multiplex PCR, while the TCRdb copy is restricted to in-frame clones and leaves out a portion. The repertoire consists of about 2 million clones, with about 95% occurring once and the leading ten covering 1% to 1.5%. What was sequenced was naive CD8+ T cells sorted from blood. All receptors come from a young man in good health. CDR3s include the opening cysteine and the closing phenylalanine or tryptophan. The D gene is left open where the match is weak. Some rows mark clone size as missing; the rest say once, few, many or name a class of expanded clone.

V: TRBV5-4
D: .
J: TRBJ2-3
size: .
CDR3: CASSFEPTTDTQYF
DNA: TGTGCCAGCAGCTTTGAGCCTACCACAGATACGCAGTATTTT

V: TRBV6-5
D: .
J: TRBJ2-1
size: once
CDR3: CASSYSTGERYNEQFF
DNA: TGTGCCAGCAGTTACTCGACAGGTGAGCGGTACAATGAGCAGTTCTTC

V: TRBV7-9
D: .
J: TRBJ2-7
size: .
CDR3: CASSAKTSYEQYF
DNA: TGTGCCAGCAGCGCTAAGACCTCCTACGAGCAGTACTTC

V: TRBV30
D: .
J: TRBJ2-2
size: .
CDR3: CAWSPAGELFF
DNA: TGTGCCTGGAGCCCCGCCGGGGAGCTGTTTTTT

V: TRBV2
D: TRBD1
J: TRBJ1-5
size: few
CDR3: CASSEMTGDRPQHF
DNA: TGTGCCAGCAGTGAGATGACAGGGGACCGGCCCCAGCATTTT

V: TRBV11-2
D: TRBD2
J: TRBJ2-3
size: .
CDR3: CASSLGASGLADTQYF
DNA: TGTGCCAGCAGCTTAGGGGCTAGCGGGCTTGCAGATACGCAGTATTTT

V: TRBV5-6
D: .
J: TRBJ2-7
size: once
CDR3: CASSFQGYYEQYF
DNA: TGTGCCAGCAGCTTTCAGGGATACTACGAGCAGTACTTC

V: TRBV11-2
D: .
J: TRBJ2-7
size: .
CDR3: CASSSDPSGSEQYF
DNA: TGTGCCAGCAGCTCCGACCCAAGCGGTAGTGAGCAGTACTTC

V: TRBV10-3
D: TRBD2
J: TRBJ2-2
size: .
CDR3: CAISDASGGTGELFF
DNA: TGTGCCATCAGTGACGCTAGCGGGGGTACCGGGGAGCTGTTTTTT

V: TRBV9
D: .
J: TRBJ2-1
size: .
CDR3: CASSSRDSQANEQFF
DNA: TGTGCCAGCAGCAGCCGGGACTCCCAAGCAAATGAGCAGTTCTTC

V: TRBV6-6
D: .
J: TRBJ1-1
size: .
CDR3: CASSLTTMNTEAFF
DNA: TGTGCCAGCAGTTTGACAACTATGAACACTGAAGCTTTCTTT

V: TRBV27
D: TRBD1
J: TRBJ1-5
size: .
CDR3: CASSLGTGNQPQHF
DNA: TGTGCCAGCAGTTTAGGGACAGGAAATCAGCCCCAGCATTTT

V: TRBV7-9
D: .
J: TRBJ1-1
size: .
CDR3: CASSLDHEAFSSTEAFF
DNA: TGTGCCAGCAGCTTAGATCACGAGGCCTTTTCGAGCACTGAAGCTTTCTTT

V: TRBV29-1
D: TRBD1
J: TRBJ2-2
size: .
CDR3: CSVGSGGTGELFF
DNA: TGCAGCGTTGGATCAGGGGGAACCGGGGAGCTGTTTTTT

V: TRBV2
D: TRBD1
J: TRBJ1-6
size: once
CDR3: CASSQGPYNSPLHF
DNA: TGTGCCAGCTCACAGGGGCCCTATAATTCACCCCTCCACTTT

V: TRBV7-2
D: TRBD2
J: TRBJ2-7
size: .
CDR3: CASTEMGAGDEQYF
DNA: TGTGCCAGCACCGAGATGGGAGCGGGAGATGAGCAGTACTTC

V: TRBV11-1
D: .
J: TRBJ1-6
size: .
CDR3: CASSLESSYNSPLHF
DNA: TGTGCCAGCAGCTTGGAGAGCTCCTATAATTCACCCCTCCACTTT

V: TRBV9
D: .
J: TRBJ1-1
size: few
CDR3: CASSVVSDLTEAFF
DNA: TGTGCCAGCAGCGTAGTGAGCGACTTGACTGAAGCTTTCTTT

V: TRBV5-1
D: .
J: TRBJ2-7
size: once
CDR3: CASSDSGEQYF
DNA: TGCGCCAGCAGCGATAGTGGCGAGCAGTACTTC

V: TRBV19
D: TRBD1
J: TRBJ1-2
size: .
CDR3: CASSRDREEAEGYTF
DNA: TGTGCCAGTAGTAGGGACAGGGAAGAGGCTGAGGGCTACACCTTC

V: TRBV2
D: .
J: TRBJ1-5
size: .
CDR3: CASSETGGSNQPQHF
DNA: TGTGCCAGCAGTGAAACGGGAGGGAGCAATCAGCCCCAGCATTTT

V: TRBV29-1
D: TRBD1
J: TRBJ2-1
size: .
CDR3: CSATAPDRGDEQFF
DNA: TGCAGCGCCACGGCACCCGACAGGGGTGATGAGCAGTTCTTC

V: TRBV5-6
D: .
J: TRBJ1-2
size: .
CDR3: CASSLSSLDGYTF
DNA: TGTGCCAGCAGCTTGTCCTCTCTGGATGGCTACACCTTC

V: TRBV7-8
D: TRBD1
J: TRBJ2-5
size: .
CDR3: CASSLSTGVQETQYF
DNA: TGTGCCAGCAGCTTATCTACAGGGGTACAAGAGACCCAGTACTTC

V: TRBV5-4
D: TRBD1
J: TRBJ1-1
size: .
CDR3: CASSFDRGMNTEAFF
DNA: TGTGCCAGCAGTTTCGACAGGGGCATGAACACTGAAGCTTTCTTT

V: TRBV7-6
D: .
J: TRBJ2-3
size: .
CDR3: CASSLRGSTDTQYF
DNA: TGTGCCAGCAGCTTGCGGGGTAGCACAGATACGCAGTATTTT

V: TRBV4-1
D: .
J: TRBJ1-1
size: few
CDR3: CASSQHPLLVEAFF
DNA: TGCGCCAGCAGCCAGCACCCATTGCTTGTAGAAGCTTTCTTT

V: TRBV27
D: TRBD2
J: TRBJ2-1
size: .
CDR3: CASSFRSGGLNEQFF
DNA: TGTGCCAGCAGTTTTCGTAGCGGGGGACTCAATGAGCAGTTCTTC

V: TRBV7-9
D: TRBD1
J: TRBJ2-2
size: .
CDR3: CASSSGTGGTGELFF
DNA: TGTGCCAGCAGCTCCGGGACAGGGGGCACCGGGGAGCTGTTTTTT

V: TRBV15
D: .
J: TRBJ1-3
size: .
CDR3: CATSSPDSGNTIYF
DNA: TGTGCCACCAGCAGTCCTGACTCTGGAAACACCATATATTTT

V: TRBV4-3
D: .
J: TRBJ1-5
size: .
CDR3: CASSQDWDPGRQPQHF
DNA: TGCGCCAGCAGCCAAGATTGGGACCCCGGGCGTCAGCCCCAGCATTTT

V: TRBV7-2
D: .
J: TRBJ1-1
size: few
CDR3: CASSSDRNHEAFF
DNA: TGTGCCAGCAGCTCAGACAGGAATCATGAAGCTTTCTTT

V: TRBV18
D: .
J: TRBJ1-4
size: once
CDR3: CASSPPQNEKLFF
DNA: TGTGCCAGCTCACCACCGCAGAATGAAAAACTGTTTTTT

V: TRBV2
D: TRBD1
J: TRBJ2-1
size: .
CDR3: CASSTGTGGWNEQFF
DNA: TGTGCCAGCAGTACCGGGACAGGGGGCTGGAATGAGCAGTTCTTC

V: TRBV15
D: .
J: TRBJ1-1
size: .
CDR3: CATRGIGSEAFF
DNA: TGTGCCACCAGGGGAATAGGGAGTGAAGCTTTCTTT

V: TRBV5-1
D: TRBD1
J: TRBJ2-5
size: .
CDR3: CASSYFLAAGTAIQETQYF
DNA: TGCGCCAGCAGCTACTTTCTCGCGGCCGGGACAGCGATTCAAGAGACCCAGTACTTC